This TCR beta chain was identified in a study of T cell repertoires in cytomegalovirus infection. Using its own MiXCR run on the reads, TCRdb lists one record per CDR3 protein. The profile shows 200,000 or so distinct CDR3 sequences, less than 50% of them singletons. In regard to this clonotype: What it recognizes is unknown.

Per germline, CDR1 LGHNA and CDR2 YNFKEQ. The ends lost 4 bases at V and 1 base at J; junction bases unmatched: 4. The CDR3 covers 15 residues. The TCR sequence derives from a human donor in good health (CMV status not recorded). Some clones in this sample may be carry-over from other donors' samples. Sequenced here: CD8+ T cells from cultured PBMCs, sampled from culture after CMV antigen stimulation. The gene calls are TRBV4-2 and TRBJ1-1; TRBD1 aligns across 9 bases. CDR3 sequence (DNA): TGTGCCAGCAGCCCTGACAGGGGGGAGAACACTGAAGCTTTCTTT. The encoded protein is CASSPDRGENTEAFF.